This T cell receptor (beta chain) was recovered during a study of regulatory T cells in long-lasting Graves disease. Study-level results: There were preferences for TRBV28, TRBJ1-2 and TRBJ2-5 in persistent disease. Sample size was small, which may have lowered accuracy. Newly diagnosed patients had higher TCR diversity than persistent Graves' patients did. The persistent group shared 2,500 or so public clonotypes, more than the approximately 930 shared by new patients.

CDR3-region Arm-PCR and iRepertoire HTBI primers produced the TCR beta libraries. TCRdb processed the multiplex PCR reads anew with MiXCR; each CDR3 protein has one entry. The sample gives around 400,000 distinct CDR3 sequences, roughly 16% of which show up once; 22% is in the top ten. This clonotype was counted at least ten times. Its antigen is undetermined. Time point in this sample: newly diagnosed GD, antithyroid drugs for less than 3 months. Extracted RNA from PBMCs served as the source of the TCR library. CDR3 length: 12 amino acids. Trimming removed 3 bases at V and 7 bases at J, with 9 bases between.

This sequence originates from a female donor with Graves disease. The input for sequencing was peripheral blood mononuclear cells (PBMCs), taken at new diagnosis, from a patient treated with antithyroid drugs. The chain carries TRBV12-3 or TRBV12-4 and TRBJ1-2; tentative D call: TRBD1 (5 bases). The CDR3 DNA reads TGTGCCAGCAGTTTCGGGACGCCTGGCTACACCTTC. It specifies CASSFGTPGYTF.